These 26 T cell receptor beta chains were all obtained from the same sample, sequenced in a study of T-cell memory formation after mild COVID-19. Via MiXCR, TCRdb re-called the 5' RACE reads, giving one row per CDR3 protein. The sample shows 350,000 to 450,000 distinct CDR3 sequences, roughly 20% of them seen only once. Sequenced sample: PBMCs or a T cell subset sorted from them (not recorded which). Every receptor here comes from an adult woman who had mild COVID-19 (a few samples of this study predate the infection). Cell type and time point are not known.

The rearrangement links TRBV12-3 or TRBV12-4 to TRBJ2-2; D unresolved. The CDR3 has 13 amino acids. Trimming shortened V by 6 bases and J by 4 bases, and 9 bases separated the two germline ends. CDR3: CASRPTSTGELFF. In DNA, the CDR3 is TGTGCCAGCAGGCCCACAAGCACCGGGGAGCTGTTTTTT.

This clonotype was recorded at least ten times. This CDR3 is CASSRTGNTEAFF. The DNA for the CDR3 is TGTGCCAGCAGCCGGACTGGGAACACTGAAGCTTTCTTT. The chain joins TRBV6-4 to TRBJ1-1; no definite D call. This CDR3 comprises 13 residues. The V and J ends lost 6 bases and 1 base respectively, with 9 bases between them. Germline V gives CDR1 MRHNA, CDR2 SNTAGT.

This clonotype occurred a few times. The chain has TRBV3-1 and TRBJ2-7; D perhaps matches TRBD1 (7 bases). V shed 5 bases and J shed 7 bases, with 12 bases lying between them. The CDR3 consists of 12 residues. From germline, CDR1 is LGHDT and CDR2 YNNKEL (reference sequence). CDR3 region: CASSAQGGEQYF. CDR3 coding DNA: TGTGCCAGCAGCGCCCAGGGGGGAGAGCAGTACTTC.

This clonotype showed up just a few times. The gene calls are TRBV4-2 and TRBJ2-2; D may be TRBD2 (6 bases). V lost 0 bases and J 5 bases, leaving 13 bases between the germline ends. The CDR3 has 16 amino acids. Per the germline V gene, CDR1 is LGHNA and CDR2 is YNFKEQ. The CDR3 loop is CASSQDRDFPTGELFF. The CDR3 DNA is TGTGCCAGCAGCCAAGATAGGGACTTCCCAACCGGGGAGCTGTTTTTT.

This clonotype was found a few times. The rearrangement uses TRBV12-3 or TRBV12-4 and TRBJ1-5; 8 bases line up with TRBD1. Germline trimming cut 4 bases from V and 4 bases from J; bases unmatched to any gene: 9. This CDR3 comprises 16 residues. CDR3 amino acids: CASSYGPDRGNQPQHF. CDR3 coding DNA: TGTGCCAGCAGTTACGGACCAGACAGGGGAAATCAGCCCCAGCATTTT.

This clonotype was seen more than once but under ten times. V usage is TRBV15 and J usage is TRBJ2-7; no firm D call. Germline V gene sequence: CDR1 LNHNV, CDR2 YYDKDF (reference sequence). The CDR3 sequence is 13 residues long. V was pared by 0 bases and J by 4 bases, with 7 bases between. The CDR3 spells CATSREIKYEQYF. In nucleotides, the CDR3 is TGTGCCACCAGCAGAGAGATCAAGTACGAGCAGTACTTC.

The sample holds a few counts of this clonotype. The gene calls are TRBV11-2 and TRBJ2-1; 11 nucleotides agree with TRBD2. Germline V gene lookup returns CDR1 SGHAT and CDR2 FQNNGV. The V segment lost 5 bases and the J segment 4 bases; nucleotides outside the gene matches: 4. The CDR3 consists of 15 residues. The CDR3 sequence is CASSMIAGGYNEQFF. DNA for the CDR3: TGTGCCAGCAGCATGATAGCGGGGGGGTACAATGAGCAGTTCTTC. Combining the CDR3 with reference TRBV11-2 and TRBJ2-1 gives the whole variable domain EAGVAQSPRYKIIEKRQSVAFWCNPISGHATLYWYQQILGQGPKLLIQFQNNGVVDDSQLPKDRFSAERLKGVDSTLKIQPAKLEDSAVYLCASSMIAGGYNEQFFGPGTRLTVL.

Here the CDR3 reads CATSDVGLAEETQYF. CDR3 coding DNA: TGTGCCACCAGTGACGTCGGACTAGCGGAGGAGACCCAGTACTTC. This sequence joins TRBV24-1 and TRBJ2-5; 10 positions agree with TRBD2. The CDR3 extends over 15 amino acids. CDR1 and CDR2 (germline): KGHDR, SFDVKD. V lost 4 bases and J lost 5; bases outside the gene matches: 6.

The CDR3 DNA sequence: TGTGCCAGCAGCTTAGCCAAGAGGCAGGATAGCAATCAGCCCCAGCATTTT. Encoded protein: CASSLAKRQDSNQPQHF. The rearrangement links TRBV7-7 to TRBJ1-5; D call uncertain. V dropped 0 bases and J dropped 0 bases, with 12 bases sitting between them. The V gene's germline CDR1 is SSHAT and CDR2 FNYEAQ (reference sequence). This CDR3 contains 17 residues.

The chain links TRBV7-9 to TRBJ1-1; TRBD1 is a possible D gene (5 bases). V shed 4 bases and J shed 7 bases, with 10 bases lying between them. CDR3 length equals 12 residues. Germline CDR1 and CDR2: SEHNR and FQNEAQ (reference sequence). The CDR3 reads CASSYPGGEAFF. The CDR3 DNA reads TGTGCCAGCAGCTACCCCGGGGGTGAAGCTTTCTTT.

This clonotype was observed a handful of times. The genes are TRBV6-6 and TRBJ1-2; tentatively, D is TRBD1 (5 bases). Trimming took off 2 bases at V and 3 bases at J, with 7 bases between the two ends. Germline-derived CDR1 and CDR2 are MNHNY and SVGAGI (reference sequence). The CDR3 has 13 amino acids. DNA for the CDR3: TGTGCCAGCAGTTACGGCAGGGACTATGGCTACACCTTC. Encoded protein: CASSYGRDYGYTF.

V is TRBV6-5 and J is TRBJ1-5; D gene unclear. Deletions cut 4 bases from V and 7 bases from J, with 17 bases between. The CDR3 consists of 15 residues. From germline, CDR1 is MNHEY and CDR2 SVGAGI. CDR3 in DNA: TGTGCCAGCAGTTTGTCCCACAGTTTAACCCAGCCCCAGCATTTT. This gives the protein CASSLSHSLTQPQHF.

The rearrangement links TRBV7-9 to TRBJ2-3; TRBD2 might be the D (6 bases). The germline gives CDR1 SEHNR, CDR2 FQNEAQ (reference sequence). V lost 5 bases and J lost 2, with 11 bases in between. The CDR3 totals 14 residues. The CDR3 region is CASSPGLLTDTQYF. The CDR3 DNA reads TGTGCCAGCAGCCCCGGACTACTCACAGATACGCAGTATTTT.

This clonotype was counted between two and nine times. V usage is TRBV5-1 and J usage is TRBJ1-1; D gene ambiguous. The germline V and J ends were trimmed by 1 base and 4 bases, with 8 bases remaining between them. The CDR3 totals 13 residues. Germline values: CDR1 SGHRS, CDR2 YFSETQ. The CDR3 region has the DNA TGCGCCAGCAGCTTGTTGGGAATCACTGAAGCTTTCTTT. This gives the protein CASSLLGITEAFF.

The chain combines TRBV20-1 with TRBJ2-1; 7 nucleotides agree with TRBD2. The CDR3 extends over 13 amino acids. Trimming at V came to 5 bases and at J to 9 bases, leaving 10 bases not matched to a gene. Germline lookup yields CDR1 DFQATT and CDR2 SNEGSKA (reference sequence). CDR3: CSASSYSGSEQFF. CDR3 nucleotide sequence: TGCAGTGCTTCGAGTTATAGCGGGTCTGAGCAGTTCTTC.

The rearrangement links TRBV30 to TRBJ2-3; unclear D gene. Between the trimmed V and J ends, which lost 5 bases and 4 bases, there was a span of 13 bases. The germline V gene has CDR1 GTSNPN and CDR2 SVGIG (reference sequence). This CDR3 comprises 13 residues. CDR3 sequence: CAWVGPAADTQYF. The CDR3 region has the DNA TGTGCCTGGGTTGGGCCCGCGGCAGATACGCAGTATTTT.

This clonotype was recorded a few times. The chain joins TRBV27 to TRBJ2-1; unclear D gene. V was cut by 10 bases and J by 6 bases, with 13 bases left in between. Germline V gives CDR1 MNHEY, CDR2 SMNVEV (reference sequence). CDR3 length: 12 residues. This CDR3 reads CATRPGLNEQFF. The CDR3 DNA sequence: TGTGCCACCAGGCCAGGTCTCAATGAGCAGTTCTTC.

The chain has TRBV15 and TRBJ2-3; TRBD2 matches at 9 bases. The germline CDR1 and CDR2 sequences are LNHNV and YYDKDF (reference sequence). V shed 1 base, J shed 0 bases, and the junction held 2 bases outside the gene matches. This CDR3 is 16 amino acids long. The CDR3 DNA reads as TGTGCCACCAGCAGAGGACTAGCGGCTAGCACAGATACGCAGTATTTT. Its protein is CATSRGLAASTDTQYF.

This clonotype was seen a few times. The chain is built from TRBV9 and TRBJ1-6; D is possibly TRBD1 (6 bases). Germline CDR1 SGDLS, CDR2 YYNGEE. There are 15 residues in the CDR3. The V and J ends lost 3 bases and 8 bases respectively, with 15 bases between them. CDR3 sequence: CASSAGGSRDSPLHF. The DNA for the CDR3 is TGTGCCAGCAGCGCTGGGGGCTCGCGGGATTCACCCCTCCACTTT.

The rearrangement joins TRBV6-5 to TRBJ1-2; 7 bases are shared with TRBD1. The V segment lost 6 bases and the J segment 7 bases; nucleotides outside the gene matches: 11. Germline V CDR1 and CDR2: MNHEY, SVGAGI. CDR3 length equals 14 residues. CDR3 DNA: TGTGCCAGCAGGAGCGACACAGGGGTCGTTGGCTACACCTTC. As protein: CASRSDTGVVGYTF.

A few counts support this clonotype. The rearrangement uses TRBV6-1 and TRBJ2-7; maybe TRBD1 (5 bases). The CDR3 has 13 amino acids. Germline assignment: CDR1 MNHNS and CDR2 SASEGT. Trimming took off 6 bases at V and 5 bases at J, with 14 bases between the two ends. The CDR3 DNA sequence: TGTGCCAGCAGCCGAACCCAAGGGGACGAGCAGTACTTC. As protein: CASSRTQGDEQYF.

The genes are TRBV7-9 and TRBJ2-2, with TRBD2 as a possible D gene (6 bases). Trimming cost V 0 bases and J 3 bases, with 11 bases left between them. CDR1 and CDR2 from the germline V gene are SEHNR and FQNEAQ (reference sequence). The CDR3 runs 16 residues. CDR3 DNA sequence: TGTGCCAGCAGCTTAGCGGAGGGGTTGGACACCGGGGAGCTGTTTTTT. The encoded protein is CASSLAEGLDTGELFF.

There are a few counts of this clonotype. V gene TRBV6-5 combines with J gene TRBJ1-3; 8 nucleotides align to TRBD1. Germline loops: CDR1 MNHEY, CDR2 SVGAGI. The CDR3 runs to 15 residues. The J segment lost 3 bases and the V segment lost 4 bases, leaving 5 bases of the junction unmatched. This CDR3 is CASSFAGTGGNTIYF. DNA of the CDR3: TGTGCCAGCAGTTTTGCCGGGACAGGTGGAAACACCATATATTTT.

The chain links TRBV28 to TRBJ2-5; no clear D gene. CDR1 is MDHEN and CDR2 is SYDVKM in the germline V gene. The CDR3 extends over 13 amino acids. Trimming removed 6 bases at V and 5 bases at J, with 13 bases between. The CDR3 DNA reads as TGTGCCAGCAGGGGCTCTAGGTGGGAGACCCAGTACTTC. This gives the protein CASRGSRWETQYF.

This sequence joins TRBV7-9 and TRBJ2-5; 9 positions match TRBD2. J lost 4 bases, V lost 1 base, and 7 bases had no gene match. CDR3 size: 16 residues. In germline, CDR1 is SEHNR, CDR2 FQNEAQ (reference sequence). The CDR3 nucleotides read TGTGCCAGCAGCTTAGAAATGCGGGGGGGCCGAGAGACCCAGTACTTC. Translated, it gives CASSLEMRGGRETQYF.

The rearrangement links TRBV7-9 to TRBJ2-3, with TRBD2 matching over 11 bases. V lost 1 base to trimming and J lost 3 bases; unmatched junction nucleotides: 6. From germline, CDR1 is SEHNR and CDR2 FQNEAQ (reference sequence). The length of the CDR3 is 17 residues. CDR3 sequence reads: CASSLDTSGGSTDTQYF. CDR3 DNA: TGTGCCAGCAGCTTAGATACTAGCGGGGGATCTACAGATACGCAGTATTTT.